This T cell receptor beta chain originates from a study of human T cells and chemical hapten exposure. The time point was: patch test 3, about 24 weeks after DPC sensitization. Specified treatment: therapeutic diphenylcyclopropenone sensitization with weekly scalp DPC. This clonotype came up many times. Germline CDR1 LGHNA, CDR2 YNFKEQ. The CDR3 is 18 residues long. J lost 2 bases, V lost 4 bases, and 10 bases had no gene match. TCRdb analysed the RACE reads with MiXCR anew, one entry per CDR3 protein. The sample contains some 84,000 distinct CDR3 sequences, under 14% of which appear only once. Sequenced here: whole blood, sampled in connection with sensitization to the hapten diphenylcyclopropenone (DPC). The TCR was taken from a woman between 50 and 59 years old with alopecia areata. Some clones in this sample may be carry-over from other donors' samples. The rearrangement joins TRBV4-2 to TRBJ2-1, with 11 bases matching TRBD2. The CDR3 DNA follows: TGTGCCAGCAGCCCTCTAGCGGGGGGCGGGGGGCCCTACAATGAGCAGTTCTTC. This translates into CASSPLAGGGGPYNEQFF.